The 20 T cell receptor beta chains given below trace back to one sample, sequenced in a study of T cells in Graves' hyperthyroidism and ophthalmopathy. RNA transcripts provided the source from which TCR beta CDR3 regions were amplified. A set of HTBI primers served as the primers for a first-round RT-PCR of the TCR CDR3. One entry per CDR3 protein, called by TCRdb with MiXCR from the multiplex PCR reads. This table holds 380,000 or so distinct CDR3 sequences, 15% to 20% found once. Sequencing was done on a sample of blood. These receptors were collected from a young woman with Graves' hyperthyroidism.

This clonotype has ten or more counts. The genes are TRBV7-6 and TRBJ2-5, with D unresolved. Germline V lookup: CDR1 SGHVS, CDR2 FNYEAQ. Between the trimmed V and J ends, which lost 4 bases and 7 bases, there was a span of 16 bases. This CDR3 has 14 residues. CDR3 residues: CASSSRTGSGTQYF. The CDR3 DNA follows: TGTGCCAGCAGCTCCAGGACCGGTTCCGGGACCCAGTACTTC.

This rearrangement joins TRBV27 to TRBJ2-2, with 8 nucleotides matching TRBD2. The germline gives CDR1 MNHEY, CDR2 SMNVEV (reference sequence). V was pared by 3 bases and J by 6 bases, with 12 bases of the junction left unmatched. The CDR3 totals 17 residues. CDR3 sequence reads: CASSFREGLGLPGELFF. The CDR3 DNA sequence: TGTGCCAGCAGTTTCCGGGAGGGTCTCGGATTGCCCGGGGAGCTGTTTTTT.

This clonotype was counted many times. The chain joins TRBV6-1 to TRBJ1-2; D remains ambiguous. From germline, CDR1 is MNHNS and CDR2 SASEGT. V was pared by 5 bases and J by 0 bases, with 7 bases between. The CDR3 has 13 residues. CDR3 residues: CASSPHANYGYTF. The CDR3 region has the DNA TGTGCCAGCAGTCCCCACGCTAACTATGGCTACACCTTC.

This clonotype was detected many times. The chain is built from TRBV6-1 and TRBJ1-5; D perhaps matches TRBD1 (6 bases). CDR1 MNHNS and CDR2 SASEGT come from the germline V gene. Trimming removed 4 bases at V and 7 bases at J, with 17 bases between. The CDR3 covers 15 residues. The CDR3 spells CASSARGLGQQPQHF. The CDR3 DNA is TGTGCCAGCAGTGCGCGGGGCCTAGGACAGCAGCCCCAGCATTTT.

The sample holds a few counts of this clonotype. J is TRBJ2-2 and V is TRBV5-1, with TRBD1 identical over 7 bases. This CDR3 region has 13 residues. The germline V gene has CDR1 SGHRS and CDR2 YFSETQ. J gave up 10 bases and V 3 bases, and 6 bases lay outside the gene matches. The CDR3 region has the DNA TGCGCCAGCAGCTCCTTAACAGGGGAGGAGCTGTTTTTT. Protein product: CASSSLTGEELFF.

This clonotype was seen ten or more times. The chain is built from TRBV19 and TRBJ1-1, with D perhaps matching TRBD1 (6 bases). This CDR3 is 16 amino acids long. Germline loops: CDR1 LNHDA, CDR2 SQIVND (reference sequence). Trimming cost V 3 bases and J 1 base, with 15 bases left between them. CDR3 sequence reads: CASSIRRGFRNTEAFF. The DNA for the CDR3 is TGTGCCAGTAGTATCCGAAGGGGGTTTAGGAACACTGAAGCTTTCTTT.

Regarding this clonotype: Relative to the germline gene, one junction end is altered; a read error may explain this. The chain links TRBV6-5 to TRBJ2-7; TRBD1 might be the D (6 bases). Germline CDR1 MNHEY, CDR2 SVGAGI. The CDR3 is 16 residues long. The CDR3 sequence: CASSYSVRGLTYGQYF. The CDR3 DNA is TGTGCCAGCAGTTACTCGGTCAGGGGCCTTACCTACGGGCAGTACTTC.

The chain recombines TRBV10-3 with TRBJ2-7, with 11 bases matching TRBD2. CDR3 length equals 15 residues. Germline CDR1 and CDR2: ENHRY and SYGVKD. The V segment lost 5 bases and the J segment 3 bases; nucleotides outside the gene matches: 6. CDR3 region: CAISWGLAENYEQYF. In DNA form, the CDR3 reads TGTGCCATCAGTTGGGGACTAGCGGAAAACTACGAGCAGTACTTC.

The genes are TRBV3-1 and TRBJ1-1; the D gene is possibly TRBD1 (6 bases). Germline V gives CDR1 LGHDT, CDR2 YNNKEL (reference sequence). The CDR3 contains 14 residues. Trimming removed 4 bases from V and 3 bases from J, with 12 bases in between. This CDR3 reads CASSLGHGHTEAFF. CDR3 bases: TGTGCCAGCAGCCTGGGACATGGTCACACTGAAGCTTTCTTT.

This clonotype was picked up many times. V usage is TRBV2 and J usage is TRBJ2-7, with D possibly TRBD2 on 6 matching bases. The CDR3 contains 10 residues. CDR1 is SNHLY, CDR2 FYNNEI, per germline. Trimming left V 8 bases short and J 6 bases short, with 8 bases between. As DNA, the CDR3 is TGTGCCAGCGGGGGACTCGAGCAGTACTTC. This sequence encodes CASGGLEQYF.

The table lists this clonotype with many counts. The rearrangement joins TRBV29-1 to TRBJ2-2; the D is unclear. Germline assignment: CDR1 SQVTM and CDR2 ANQGSEA. The CDR3 totals 16 residues. V lost 3 bases to trimming and J lost 7 bases, with 21 bases between them. The CDR3 bases are TGCAGCGTTGAGCTCGCCCAAGGAACGAAGGGCGGGGAGCTGTTTTTT. Translating gives CSVELAQGTKGGELFF.

This clonotype was seen repeatedly, ten times or more. The genes are TRBV12-3 or TRBV12-4 and TRBJ2-4, with 12 bases aligning to TRBD1. The J segment lost 0 bases and the V segment lost 6 bases, leaving 15 bases of the junction unmatched. The CDR3 totals 20 residues. CDR3 bases: TGTGCCAGCAGCCGCGGGGACAGGGGGCGTCTCTATTCAGCCAAAAACATTCAGTACTTC. Translation gives CASSRGDRGRLYSAKNIQYF.

This clonotype was counted at least ten times. V and J are TRBV5-1 and TRBJ2-5, with 8 bases that match TRBD1. The CDR3 totals 15 residues. The junction had 9 bases not matched to a gene; V was cut back by 3 bases and J by 5 bases. In germline, CDR1 is SGHRS, CDR2 YFSETQ. The CDR3 spells CASSYRTGLTETQYF. The DNA of the CDR3 is TGCGCCAGCAGCTACCGGACAGGGCTGACGGAGACCCAGTACTTC. Filled out from reference TRBV5-1 and TRBJ2-5, the complete variable domain reads KAGVTQTPRYLIKTRGQQVTLSCSPISGHRSVSWYQQTPGQGLQFLFEYFSETQRNKGNFPGRFSGRQFSNSRSEMNVSTLELGDSALYLCASSYRTGLTETQYFGPGTRLLVL.

This clonotype has more than one count but fewer than ten. This may come from a read error, since a much larger clone is one base off. Here the CDR3 omits its conserved ending phenylalanine or tryptophan, so a read error is the likely source. V gene TRBV7-2 combines with J gene TRBJ2-2, with D uncertain. Germline CDR1 reads SGHTA; CDR2 reads FQGNSA. The CDR3 length is 12 residues. Trimming took off 2 bases at V and 8 bases at J, with 6 bases between the two ends. This CDR3 is CASSLIGGELFV. The CDR3 nucleotides are TGTGCCAGCAGCTTAATTGGGGGGGAGCTGTTTGTT.

This rearrangement joins TRBV19 to TRBJ1-1, with 9 nucleotides matching TRBD1. Germline V gene lookup returns CDR1 LNHDA and CDR2 SQIVND (reference sequence). Germline trimming cut 5 bases from V and 4 bases from J; bases unmatched to any gene: 8. This CDR3 spans 15 amino acids. CDR3 sequence: CASSDPGQGVTEAFF. In DNA, the CDR3 is TGTGCCAGTAGTGATCCGGGACAGGGAGTCACTGAAGCTTTCTTT.

This clonotype was seen at least ten times. The rearrangement uses TRBV12-3 or TRBV12-4 and TRBJ2-2; 9 nucleotides align to TRBD1. The CDR3 is made up of 17 amino acids. V dropped 3 bases and J dropped 2; count of bases not matched to a gene: 7. The chain's CDR3 is CASSFPTGGGNTGELFF. Written as DNA, the CDR3 is TGTGCCAGCAGTTTCCCCACAGGGGGCGGTAACACCGGGGAGCTGTTTTTT.

V gene TRBV29-1 combines with J gene TRBJ2-2, with D possibly matching TRBD2 (6 bases). The CDR3 sequence is 13 residues long. Between the trimmed V and J ends, which lost 7 bases and 2 bases, there was a span of 11 bases. The V gene's germline CDR1 is SQVTM and CDR2 ANQGSEA. Here the CDR3 DNA reads TGCAGCGGCCGGGAGCCAAACACCGGGGAGCTGTTTTTT. It translates to CSGREPNTGELFF.

The genes are TRBV5-1 and TRBJ1-3; tentatively, D is TRBD1 (6 bases). The germline gives CDR1 SGHRS, CDR2 YFSETQ. The CDR3 is made up of 13 amino acids. V dropped 4 bases and J dropped 8 bases, with 13 bases sitting between them. CDR3 nucleotides: TGCGCCAGCAGCCAACAGGGAGGAGACACCATATATTTT. Translating it yields CASSQQGGDTIYF.

This clonotype was observed many times. The J gene is TRBJ1-5, the V gene TRBV30, with D uncertain. The V gene lost 6 bases and the J gene lost 0 bases, with 9 bases spanning the gap. Germline assignment: CDR1 GTSNPN and CDR2 SVGIG (reference sequence). CDR3 size: 13 residues. The CDR3 region is CACGGYSNQPQHF. The CDR3 nucleotides are TGTGCCTGCGGCGGGTATAGCAATCAGCCCCAGCATTTT. Full variable domain (outside the CDR3, taken from reference TRBV30 and TRBJ1-5): SQTIHQWPATLVQPVGSPLSLECTVEGTSNPNLYWYRQAAGRGLQLLFYSVGIGQISSEVPQNLSASRPQDRQFILSSKKLLLSDSGFYLCACGGYSNQPQHFGDGTRLSIL.

This clonotype was observed at least ten times. The rearrangement uses TRBV27 and TRBJ2-1; possible D gene TRBD2, 6 bases. With 7 bases removed from V and 0 bases from J, the gap between germline ends came to 7 bases. Germline CDR1 is MNHEY and CDR2 is SMNVEV (reference sequence). This CDR3 has 13 amino acids. This chain's CDR3 is CASMEGSYNEQFF. The CDR3 DNA sequence: TGTGCCAGCATGGAGGGCTCCTACAATGAGCAGTTCTTC.